Presented here are 20 T cell receptor beta chains from one specimen sequenced in a study of PD-1 blockade in classical Hodgkin lymphoma. This table comes from immunoSEQ multiplex PCR, and its TCRdb copy is limited to in-frame clones, with some not included. The repertoire holds about 16,000 clones, approximately 62% seen once, with 7.8% in the top ten. The time point denotes: cycle 4 day 1 (C4D1), after around six weeks of nivolumab. After autologous stem cell transplantation all patients relapsed, and prior brentuximab vedotin exposure differed between cohorts. The sample here was peripheral blood mononuclear cells (PBMCs), taken before the fourth cycle of nivolumab. These receptors all come from a human donor with classical Hodgkin lymphoma.

This clone is termed large. The chain recombines TRBV9 with TRBJ1-1; TRBD1 agrees at 8 bases. This CDR3 contains 15 residues. V lost 2 bases, J lost 6 bases, and 9 bases stayed unmatched. Per the germline V gene, CDR1 is SGDLS and CDR2 is YYNGEE. The CDR3 spells CASSVVGQGVAEAFF. In DNA, the CDR3 is TGTGCCAGCAGCGTGGTTGGACAGGGTGTCGCTGAAGCTTTCTTT. Full variable domain (missing parts from reference TRBV9 and TRBJ1-1): DSGVTQTPKHLITATGQRVTLRCSPRSGDLSVYWYQQSLDQGLQFLIQYYNGEERAKGNILERFSAQQFPDLHSELNLSSLELGDSALYFCASSVVGQGVAEAFFGQGTRLTVV.

This clone has more than one count but fewer than ten. The chain has TRBV11-1 and TRBJ1-1; D is ambiguous. CDR3 length equals 12 residues. Germline lookup yields CDR1 SGHAT and CDR2 FQDESV (reference sequence). Between the trimmed V and J ends, which lost 1 base and 8 bases, there was a span of 8 bases. The CDR3 sequence is CASSLVWSEAFF. Here the CDR3 DNA reads TGTGCCAGCAGCTTAGTGTGGTCCGAAGCTTTCTTT.

The rearrangement joins TRBV10-3 to TRBJ2-1; TRBD2 aligns across 13 bases. The CDR3 covers 15 residues. The V gene's germline CDR1 is ENHRY and CDR2 SYGVKD. With V trimmed by 3 bases and J by 8 bases, 4 bases remained unmatched. In nucleotides, the CDR3 is TGTGCCATCAGTGAAACTAGCGGGAGGGGATATGAGCAGTTCTTC. It encodes CAISETSGRGYEQFF.

As DNA, the CDR3 is TGCGCCAGCAGCAGGGACAGGGTGAATGACGAGCAGTACTTC. This gives the protein CASSRDRVNDEQYF. The chain uses TRBV5-1 and TRBJ2-7, with 9 bases matching TRBD1. Trimming removed 4 bases from V and 5 bases from J; junction bases left unmatched: 7. CDR1 and CDR2 (germline): SGHRS, YFSETQ. CDR3 size: 14 residues.

This clone is medium-sized in the sample. J is TRBJ2-5 and V is TRBV19; 14 positions agree with TRBD2. The CDR3 totals 16 residues. J lost 0 bases, V lost 6 bases, and 3 bases had no gene match. The V gene's germline CDR1 is LNHDA and CDR2 SQIVND (reference sequence). The CDR3 DNA reads TGTGCCAGTAGACCGGGACTAGCGGGGGACCAAGAGACCCAGTACTTC. It is translated as CASRPGLAGDQETQYF. The full variable domain, rest sourced from reference TRBV19 and TRBJ2-5, is DGGITQSPKYLFRKEGQNVTLSCEQNLNHDAMYWYRQDPGQGLRLIYYSQIVNDFQKGDIAEGYSVSREKKESFPLTVTSAQKNPTAFYLCASRPGLAGDQETQYFGPGTRLLVL.

In its sample, this clone is medium-sized. The chain recombines TRBV28 with TRBJ2-3, with TRBD2 identical over 8 bases. V was pared by 5 bases and J by 1 base, with 2 bases of the junction left unmatched. The CDR3 sequence is 14 residues long. CDR1 and CDR2 from the germline V gene are MDHEN and SYDVKM. For the CDR3, the DNA is TGTGCCAGCAGTCCGACTAGCGGCACAGATACGCAGTATTTT. Protein product: CASSPTSGTDTQYF.

V gene TRBV29-1 combines with J gene TRBJ2-4; a possible D gene is TRBD1 (6 bases). Germline CDR1 reads SQVTM; CDR2 reads ANQGSEA. V lost 1 base and J lost 1, with 14 bases in between. CDR3 size: 16 residues. In nucleotides, the CDR3 is TGCAGCGTTGAAGGACAGGTCATTGGGGCCAAAAACATTCAGTACTTC. Translation gives CSVEGQVIGAKNIQYF.

The J gene is TRBJ2-1, the V gene TRBV18, with 9 bases fitting TRBD2. Germline CDR1 is KGHSH and CDR2 is LQKENI. V lost 1 base and J lost 1; bases outside the gene matches: 2. This CDR3 contains 16 residues. The CDR3 here is CASSPRREGSYNEQFF. The CDR3 bases are TGTGCCAGCTCACCACGGCGGGAGGGATCCTACAATGAGCAGTTCTTC.

The rearrangement joins TRBV10-1 to TRBJ2-5; D possibly uses TRBD1 or TRBD2 (5 bases each). Germline V gene data show CDR1 as WNHNN and CDR2 as SYGVQD (reference sequence). This CDR3 has 14 residues. V was trimmed by 4 bases and J by 1 base, leaving 10 bases between them. CDR3 protein: CASSVKGTQETQYF. The CDR3 coding sequence is TGCGCCAGCAGTGTCAAAGGGACCCAAGAGACCCAGTACTTC.

The rearrangement links TRBV15 to TRBJ2-3; 8 bases fit TRBD1. The J segment lost 6 bases and the V segment lost 0 bases, leaving 5 bases of the junction unmatched. Per the germline V gene, CDR1 is LNHNV and CDR2 is YYDKDF (reference sequence). The CDR3 is 15 amino acids. CDR3 loop: CATSRDFGTGDTQYF. CDR3 bases: TGTGCCACCAGCAGAGATTTCGGGACAGGCGATACGCAGTATTTT.

This clone was counted a few times. The chain carries TRBV10-3 and TRBJ1-1; 8 bases are a match to TRBD1. Germline V gives CDR1 ENHRY, CDR2 SYGVKD. Trimming at V came to 3 bases and at J to 3 bases, leaving 6 bases not matched to a gene. The CDR3 contains 15 residues. CDR3 protein: CAISESGGAYTEAFF. CDR3 DNA sequence: TGTGCCATCAGTGAATCAGGGGGCGCCTACACTGAAGCTTTCTTT.

This clone was seen a few times. The chain uses TRBV18 and TRBJ2-7; the D gene is possibly TRBD2 (5 bases). Germline values: CDR1 KGHSH, CDR2 LQKENI. V dropped 3 bases and J dropped 7 bases, with 10 bases sitting between them. The CDR3 extends over 12 amino acids. CDR3 sequence: CASSPTLGEQYF. The CDR3 coding sequence is TGTGCCAGCTCACCTACACTAGGGGAGCAGTACTTC.

In this sample, this clone turned up once. The chain uses TRBV6-6 and TRBJ1-4; 7 nucleotides match TRBD1. J lost 7 bases, V lost 4 bases, and 6 bases had no gene match. The CDR3 sequence is 14 residues long. The V gene's germline CDR1 is MNHNY and CDR2 SVGAGI (reference sequence). CDR3 residues: CASSFDRAGEKLFF. The DNA for the CDR3 is TGTGCCAGCAGTTTCGACAGGGCGGGTGAAAAACTGTTTTTT.

A few counts support this clone. A far larger clone is a single base away, which makes a read error likely. V gene TRBV4-2 combines with J gene TRBJ1-5; D not resolved. The V gene lost 3 bases and the J gene lost 0 bases, with 9 bases spanning the gap. Germline lookup yields CDR1 LGHNA and CDR2 YNFKEQ. CDR3 length: 15 amino acids. CDR3 residues: CASSHAFNSNQPQHF. The CDR3 nucleotides are TGTGCCAGCAGCCACGCCTTCAATAGCAATCAGCCCCAGCATTTT.

This clone was seen just once. V is TRBV23-1 and J is TRBJ2-5; D gene ambiguous. TRBV23-1 has ORF status, its function being uncertain. The CDR3 consists of 16 residues. The ends were cut back, 2 bases at V and 3 bases at J, with 16 bases in the middle. Here the CDR3 reads CASSQPMKGPKETQYF. In nucleotides, the CDR3 is TGCGCCAGCAGTCAACCAATGAAGGGCCCAAAAGAGACCCAGTACTTC.

The V gene is TRBV15, the J gene TRBJ1-1, with D possibly matching TRBD1 (5 bases). Germline assignment: CDR1 LNHNV and CDR2 YYDKDF (reference sequence). Between the trimmed V and J ends, which lost 3 bases and 1 base, there was a span of 15 bases. CDR3 length: 16 amino acids. CDR3 sequence reads: CATSSPPAGPNTEAFF. The CDR3 nucleotides read TGTGCCACCAGCAGTCCCCCGGCAGGGCCGAACACTGAAGCTTTCTTT.

The V gene is TRBV28, the J gene TRBJ2-1; TRBD2 matches at 9 bases. V was clipped by 9 bases and J by 5 bases; unmatched bases: 8. In germline, CDR1 is MDHEN, CDR2 SYDVKM. This CDR3 region has 14 residues. For the CDR3, the DNA is TGTGCCAGTATAGCGGGAGACCCCCACAATGAGCAGTTCTTC. Its translation: CASIAGDPHNEQFF.

The V call is TRBV30, the J call TRBJ1-2; D is ambiguous. The CDR3 consists of 10 residues. Trimming took off 1 base at V and 4 bases at J, with 1 base between the two ends. Germline V gene data show CDR1 as GTSNPN and CDR2 as SVGIG (reference sequence). As DNA, the CDR3 is TGTGCCTGGAGTGGCTATGGCTACACCTTC. It translates to CAWSGYGYTF.

The gene calls are TRBV20-1 and TRBJ1-2; tentatively, D is TRBD1 (5 bases). Germline CDR1 is DFQATT and CDR2 is SNEGSKA (reference sequence). The CDR3 is made up of 11 amino acids. Trimming removed 5 bases at V and 3 bases at J, with 7 bases between. CDR3 coding DNA: TGCAGTGCTTCGGGGGACTATGGCTACACCTTC. Amino acids: CSASGDYGYTF.

The chain carries TRBV7-2 and TRBJ2-7; D perhaps matches TRBD1 (6 bases). The germline V and J ends were trimmed by 6 bases and 3 bases, with 12 bases remaining between them. This CDR3 is 13 amino acids long. Germline V gene sequence: CDR1 SGHTA, CDR2 FQGNSA. The CDR3 nucleotides read TGTGCCAGCAGGTCCCAGGGGTTCTACGAGCAGTACTTC. This codes for CASRSQGFYEQYF.